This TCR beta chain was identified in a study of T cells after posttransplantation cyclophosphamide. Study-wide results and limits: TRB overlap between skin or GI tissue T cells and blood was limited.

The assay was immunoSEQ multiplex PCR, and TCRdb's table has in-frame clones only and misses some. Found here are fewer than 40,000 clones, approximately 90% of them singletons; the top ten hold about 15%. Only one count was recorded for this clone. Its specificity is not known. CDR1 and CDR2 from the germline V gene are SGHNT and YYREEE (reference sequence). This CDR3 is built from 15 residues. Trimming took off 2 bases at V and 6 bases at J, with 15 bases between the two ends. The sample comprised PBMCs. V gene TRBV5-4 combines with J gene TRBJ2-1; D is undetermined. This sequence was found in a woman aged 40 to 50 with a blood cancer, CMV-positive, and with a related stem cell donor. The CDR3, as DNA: TGTGCCAGCAGCTTTGAGTGGGCTCGGCCCAATGAGCAGTTCTTC. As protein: CASSFEWARPNEQFF. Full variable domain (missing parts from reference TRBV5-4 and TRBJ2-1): ETGVTQSPTHLIKTRGQQVTLRCSSQSGHNTVSWYQQALGQGPQFIFQYYREEENGRGNFPPRFSGLQFPNYSSELNVNALELDDSALYLCASSFEWARPNEQFFGPGTRLTVL.